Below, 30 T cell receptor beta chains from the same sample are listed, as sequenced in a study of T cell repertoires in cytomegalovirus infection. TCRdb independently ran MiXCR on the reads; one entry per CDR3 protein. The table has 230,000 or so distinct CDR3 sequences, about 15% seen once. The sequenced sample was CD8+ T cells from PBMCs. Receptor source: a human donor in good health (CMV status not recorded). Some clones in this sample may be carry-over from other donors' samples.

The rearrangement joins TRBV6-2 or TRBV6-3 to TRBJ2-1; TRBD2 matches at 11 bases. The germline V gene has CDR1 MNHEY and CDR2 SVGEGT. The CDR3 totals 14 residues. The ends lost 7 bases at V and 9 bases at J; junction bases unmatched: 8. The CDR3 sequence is CASTNGLAGSEQFF. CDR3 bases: TGTGCCAGCACCAACGGACTAGCGGGTAGTGAGCAGTTCTTC.

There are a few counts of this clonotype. The CDR3 here is CSARDRGVGGRVDGYTF. CDR3 nucleotides: TGCAGTGCTAGAGATCGCGGGGTGGGCGGAAGGGTGGATGGCTACACCTTC. The rearrangement joins TRBV20-1 to TRBJ1-2; D unresolved. Germline CDR1 DFQATT, CDR2 SNEGSKA (reference sequence). Between the trimmed V and J ends, which lost 0 bases and 6 bases, there was a span of 23 bases. The CDR3 spans 17 residues.

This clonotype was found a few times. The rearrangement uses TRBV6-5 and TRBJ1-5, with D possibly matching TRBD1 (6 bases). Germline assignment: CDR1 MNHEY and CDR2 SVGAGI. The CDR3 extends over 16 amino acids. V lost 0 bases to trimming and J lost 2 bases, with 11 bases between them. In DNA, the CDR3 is TGTGCCAGCAGTTACTCGGCGACAGGAGGCAATCAGCCCCAGCATTTT. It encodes CASSYSATGGNQPQHF.

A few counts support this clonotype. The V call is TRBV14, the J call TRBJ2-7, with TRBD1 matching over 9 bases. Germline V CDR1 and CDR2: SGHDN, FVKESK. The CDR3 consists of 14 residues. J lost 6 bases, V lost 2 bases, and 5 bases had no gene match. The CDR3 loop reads CASSQPEDRGEQYF. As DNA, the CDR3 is TGTGCCAGCAGCCAACCGGAGGACAGGGGCGAGCAGTACTTC.

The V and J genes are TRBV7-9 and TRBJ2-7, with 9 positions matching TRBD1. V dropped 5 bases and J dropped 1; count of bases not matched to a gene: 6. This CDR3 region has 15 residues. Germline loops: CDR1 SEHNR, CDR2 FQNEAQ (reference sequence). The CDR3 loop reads CASSAAQGASYEQYF. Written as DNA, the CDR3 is TGTGCCAGCAGCGCGGCACAGGGGGCATCCTACGAGCAGTACTTC.

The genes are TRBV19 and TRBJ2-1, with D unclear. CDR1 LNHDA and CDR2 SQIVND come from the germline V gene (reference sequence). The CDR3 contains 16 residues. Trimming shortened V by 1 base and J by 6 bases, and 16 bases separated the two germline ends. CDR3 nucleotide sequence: TGTGCCAGTAGTATAGGACCAGGCCTCGGCGCCAATGAGCAGTTCTTC. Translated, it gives CASSIGPGLGANEQFF.

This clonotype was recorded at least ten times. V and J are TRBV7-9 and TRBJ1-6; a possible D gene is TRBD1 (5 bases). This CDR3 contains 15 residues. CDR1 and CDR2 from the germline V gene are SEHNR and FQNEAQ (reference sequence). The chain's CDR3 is CALGVSATGHSPLHF. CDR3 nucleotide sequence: TGTGCTTTAGGGGTTTCGGCGACCGGGCATTCACCCCTCCACTTT.

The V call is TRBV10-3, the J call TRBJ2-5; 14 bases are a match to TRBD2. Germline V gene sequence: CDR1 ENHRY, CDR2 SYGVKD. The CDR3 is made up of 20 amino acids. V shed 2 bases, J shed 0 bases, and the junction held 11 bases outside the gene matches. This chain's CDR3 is CAISETTGLAGVLYQETQYF. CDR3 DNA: TGTGCCATCAGTGAGACCACGGGACTAGCGGGGGTTCTGTACCAAGAGACCCAGTACTTC.

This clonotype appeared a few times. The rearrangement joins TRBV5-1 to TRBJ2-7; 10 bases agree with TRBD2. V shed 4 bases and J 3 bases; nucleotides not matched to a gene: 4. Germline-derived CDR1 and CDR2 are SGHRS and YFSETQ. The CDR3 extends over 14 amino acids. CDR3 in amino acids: CASSALAGDYEQYF. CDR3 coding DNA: TGCGCCAGCAGCGCCCTAGCGGGGGACTACGAGCAGTACTTC.

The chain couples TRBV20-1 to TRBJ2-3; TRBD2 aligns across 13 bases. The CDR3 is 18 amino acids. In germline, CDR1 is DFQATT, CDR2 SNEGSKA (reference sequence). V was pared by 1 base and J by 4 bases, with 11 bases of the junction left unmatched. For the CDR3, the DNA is TGCAGTGCTAGAGGACTAGCGGGGGGTCTGGGATACGCAGATACGCAGTATTTT. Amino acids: CSARGLAGGLGYADTQYF.

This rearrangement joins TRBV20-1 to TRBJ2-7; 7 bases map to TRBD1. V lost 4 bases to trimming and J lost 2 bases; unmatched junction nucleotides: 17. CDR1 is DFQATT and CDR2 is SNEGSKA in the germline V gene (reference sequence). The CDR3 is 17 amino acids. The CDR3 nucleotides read TGCAGTGCTAACCGGTACGGGACAGTGAGTTCGACCTACGAGCAGTACTTC. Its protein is CSANRYGTVSSTYEQYF.

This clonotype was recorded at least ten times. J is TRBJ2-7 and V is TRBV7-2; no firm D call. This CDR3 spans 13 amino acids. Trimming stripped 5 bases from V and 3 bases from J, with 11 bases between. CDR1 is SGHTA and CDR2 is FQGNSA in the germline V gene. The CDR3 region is CASSTQPHYEQYF. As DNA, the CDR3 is TGTGCCAGCAGCACACAACCCCACTACGAGCAGTACTTC.

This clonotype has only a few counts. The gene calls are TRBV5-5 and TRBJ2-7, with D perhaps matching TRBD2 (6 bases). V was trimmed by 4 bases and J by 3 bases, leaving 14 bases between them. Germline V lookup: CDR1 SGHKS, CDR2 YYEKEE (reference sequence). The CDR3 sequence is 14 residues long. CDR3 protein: CASSRMTSFYEQYF. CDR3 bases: TGTGCCAGCAGCAGGATGACTAGTTTCTACGAGCAGTACTTC.

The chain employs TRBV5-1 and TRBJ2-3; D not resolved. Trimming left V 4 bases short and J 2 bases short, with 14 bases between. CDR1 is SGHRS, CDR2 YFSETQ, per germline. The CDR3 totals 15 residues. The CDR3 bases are TGCGCCAGCAGCGTTACCGGGTCTTCCACAGATACGCAGTATTTT. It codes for CASSVTGSSTDTQYF.

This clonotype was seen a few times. The CDR3 loop reads CATSRDTGANQPQHF. CDR3 coding DNA: TGTGCCACCAGCAGAGATACGGGGGCGAATCAGCCCCAGCATTTT. The chain employs TRBV15 and TRBJ1-5, with a possible D match to TRBD1 (6 bases). V lost 0 bases and J lost 4, with 10 bases in between. Germline V CDR1 and CDR2: LNHNV, YYDKDF (reference sequence). This CDR3 has 15 amino acids. Full variable domain (rest looked up from reference TRBV15 and TRBJ1-5): DAMVIQNPRYQVTQFGKPVTLSCSQTLNHNVMYWYQQKSSQAPKLLFHYYDKDFNNEADTPDNFQSRRPNTSFCFLDIRSPGLGDTAMYLCATSRDTGANQPQHFGDGTRLSIL.

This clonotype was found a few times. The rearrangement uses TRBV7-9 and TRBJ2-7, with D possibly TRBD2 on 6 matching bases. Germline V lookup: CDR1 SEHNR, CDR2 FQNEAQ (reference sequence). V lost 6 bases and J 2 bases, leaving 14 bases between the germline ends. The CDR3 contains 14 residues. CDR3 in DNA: TGTGCCAGCAGTTTTCGCGGGGAACCCTACGAGCAGTACTTC. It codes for CASSFRGEPYEQYF.

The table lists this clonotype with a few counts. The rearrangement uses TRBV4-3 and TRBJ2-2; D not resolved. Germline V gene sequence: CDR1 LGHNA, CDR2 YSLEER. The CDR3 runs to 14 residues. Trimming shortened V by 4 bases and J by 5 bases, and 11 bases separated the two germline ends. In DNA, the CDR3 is TGCGCCAGCAGCCCGGGCTACTTAACCGGGGAGCTGTTTTTT. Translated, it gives CASSPGYLTGELFF.

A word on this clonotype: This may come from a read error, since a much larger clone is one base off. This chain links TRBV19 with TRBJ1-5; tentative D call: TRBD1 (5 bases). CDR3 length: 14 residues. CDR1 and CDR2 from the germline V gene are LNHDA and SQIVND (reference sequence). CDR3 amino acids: CASRGQHSNQPHHF. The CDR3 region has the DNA TGTGCCAGTAGAGGACAACATAGCAATCAGCCCCATCATTTT.

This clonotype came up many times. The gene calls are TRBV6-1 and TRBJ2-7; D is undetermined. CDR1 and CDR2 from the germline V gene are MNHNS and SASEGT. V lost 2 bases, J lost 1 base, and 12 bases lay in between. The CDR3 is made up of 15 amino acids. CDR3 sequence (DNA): TGTGCCAGCAGTGAATCGTGGGGAAAATCCTACGAGCAGTACTTC. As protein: CASSESWGKSYEQYF.

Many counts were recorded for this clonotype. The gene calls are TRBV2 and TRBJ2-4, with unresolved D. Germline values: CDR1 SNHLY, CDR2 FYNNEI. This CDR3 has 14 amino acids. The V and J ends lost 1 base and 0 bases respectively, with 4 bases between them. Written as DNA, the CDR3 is TGTGCCAGCAGTGAAGGTATAGCCAAAAACATTCAGTACTTC. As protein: CASSEGIAKNIQYF.

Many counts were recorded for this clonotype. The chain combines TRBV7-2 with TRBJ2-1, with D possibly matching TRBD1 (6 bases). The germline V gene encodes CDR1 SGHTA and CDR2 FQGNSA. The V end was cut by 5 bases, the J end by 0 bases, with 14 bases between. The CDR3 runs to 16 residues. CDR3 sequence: CASSGPTGSSYNEQFF. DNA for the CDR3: TGTGCCAGCAGCGGTCCTACAGGGAGCTCCTACAATGAGCAGTTCTTC.

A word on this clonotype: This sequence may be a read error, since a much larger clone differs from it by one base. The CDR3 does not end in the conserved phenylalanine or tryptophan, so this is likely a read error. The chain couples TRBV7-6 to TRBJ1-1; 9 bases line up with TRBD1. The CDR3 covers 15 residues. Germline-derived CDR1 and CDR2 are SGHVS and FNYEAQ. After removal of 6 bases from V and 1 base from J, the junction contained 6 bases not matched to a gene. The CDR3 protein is CASSARGQGNTEAFI. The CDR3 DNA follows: TGTGCCAGCAGTGCCAGGGGACAGGGGAACACTGAAGCTTTCATT.

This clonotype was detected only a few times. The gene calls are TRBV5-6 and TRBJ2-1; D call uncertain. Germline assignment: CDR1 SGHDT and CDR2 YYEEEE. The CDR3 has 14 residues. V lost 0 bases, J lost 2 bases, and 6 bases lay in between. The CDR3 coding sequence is TGTGCCAGCAGCTTGGCGCTAGCCTACAATGAGCAGTTCTTC. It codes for CASSLALAYNEQFF. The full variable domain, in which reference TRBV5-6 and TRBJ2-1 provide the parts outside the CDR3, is DAGVTQSPTHLIKTRGQQVTLRCSPKSGHDTVSWYQQALGQGPQFIFQYYEEEERQRGNFPDRFSGHQFPNYSSELNVNALLLGDSALYLCASSLALAYNEQFFGPGTRLTVL.

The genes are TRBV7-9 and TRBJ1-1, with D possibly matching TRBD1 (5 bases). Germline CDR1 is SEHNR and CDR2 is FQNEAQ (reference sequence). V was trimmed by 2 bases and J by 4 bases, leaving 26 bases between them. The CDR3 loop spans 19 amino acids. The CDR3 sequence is CASSLWGRGSRAFSTEAFF. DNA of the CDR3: TGTGCCAGCAGCTTATGGGGTCGGGGGAGCCGGGCGTTCAGCACTGAAGCTTTCTTT.

CDR3 protein: CASSLSGWVSSYEQYF. The CDR3 nucleotides read TGTGCCAGCAGTCTTTCAGGGTGGGTTAGCTCCTACGAGCAGTACTTC. The V and J genes are TRBV27 and TRBJ2-7, with D tentatively TRBD1 (5 bases). V was trimmed by 5 bases and J by 0 bases, leaving 17 bases between them. Germline assignment: CDR1 MNHEY and CDR2 SMNVEV (reference sequence). This CDR3 has 16 residues.

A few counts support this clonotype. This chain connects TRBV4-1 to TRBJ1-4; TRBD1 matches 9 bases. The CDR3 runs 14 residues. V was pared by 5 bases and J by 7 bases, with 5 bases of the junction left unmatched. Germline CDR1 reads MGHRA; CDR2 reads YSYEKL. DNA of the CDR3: TGCGCCAGCAGCTCTGGGACAGGGAGTGAAAAACTGTTTTTT. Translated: CASSSGTGSEKLFF.

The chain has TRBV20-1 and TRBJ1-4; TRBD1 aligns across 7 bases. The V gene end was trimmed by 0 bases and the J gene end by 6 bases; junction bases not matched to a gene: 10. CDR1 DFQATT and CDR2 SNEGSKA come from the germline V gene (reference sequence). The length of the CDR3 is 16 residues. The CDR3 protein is CSARDHDRAGYEKLFF. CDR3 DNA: TGCAGTGCTAGAGATCATGACAGGGCAGGGTATGAAAAACTGTTTTTT.

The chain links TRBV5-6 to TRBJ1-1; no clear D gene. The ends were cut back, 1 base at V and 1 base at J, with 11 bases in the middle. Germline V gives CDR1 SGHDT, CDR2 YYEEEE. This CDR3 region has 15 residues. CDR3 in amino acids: CASSLYNSGNTEAFF. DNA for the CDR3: TGTGCCAGCAGCTTGTATAATTCCGGGAACACTGAAGCTTTCTTT.

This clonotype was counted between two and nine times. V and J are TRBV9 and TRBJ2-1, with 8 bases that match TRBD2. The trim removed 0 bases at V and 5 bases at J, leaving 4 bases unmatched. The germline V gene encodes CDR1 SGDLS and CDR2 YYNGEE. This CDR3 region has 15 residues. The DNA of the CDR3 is TGTGCCAGCAGCGTAGGCGGGGGGCCGGACAATGAGCAGTTCTTC. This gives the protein CASSVGGGPDNEQFF.

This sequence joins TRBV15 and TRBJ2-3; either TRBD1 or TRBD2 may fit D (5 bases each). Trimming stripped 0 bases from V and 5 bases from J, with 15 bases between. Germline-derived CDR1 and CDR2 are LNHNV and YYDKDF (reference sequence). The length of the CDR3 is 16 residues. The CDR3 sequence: CATSRDGGIEGDTQYF. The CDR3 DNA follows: TGTGCCACCAGCAGAGATGGGGGAATCGAGGGAGATACGCAGTATTTT.